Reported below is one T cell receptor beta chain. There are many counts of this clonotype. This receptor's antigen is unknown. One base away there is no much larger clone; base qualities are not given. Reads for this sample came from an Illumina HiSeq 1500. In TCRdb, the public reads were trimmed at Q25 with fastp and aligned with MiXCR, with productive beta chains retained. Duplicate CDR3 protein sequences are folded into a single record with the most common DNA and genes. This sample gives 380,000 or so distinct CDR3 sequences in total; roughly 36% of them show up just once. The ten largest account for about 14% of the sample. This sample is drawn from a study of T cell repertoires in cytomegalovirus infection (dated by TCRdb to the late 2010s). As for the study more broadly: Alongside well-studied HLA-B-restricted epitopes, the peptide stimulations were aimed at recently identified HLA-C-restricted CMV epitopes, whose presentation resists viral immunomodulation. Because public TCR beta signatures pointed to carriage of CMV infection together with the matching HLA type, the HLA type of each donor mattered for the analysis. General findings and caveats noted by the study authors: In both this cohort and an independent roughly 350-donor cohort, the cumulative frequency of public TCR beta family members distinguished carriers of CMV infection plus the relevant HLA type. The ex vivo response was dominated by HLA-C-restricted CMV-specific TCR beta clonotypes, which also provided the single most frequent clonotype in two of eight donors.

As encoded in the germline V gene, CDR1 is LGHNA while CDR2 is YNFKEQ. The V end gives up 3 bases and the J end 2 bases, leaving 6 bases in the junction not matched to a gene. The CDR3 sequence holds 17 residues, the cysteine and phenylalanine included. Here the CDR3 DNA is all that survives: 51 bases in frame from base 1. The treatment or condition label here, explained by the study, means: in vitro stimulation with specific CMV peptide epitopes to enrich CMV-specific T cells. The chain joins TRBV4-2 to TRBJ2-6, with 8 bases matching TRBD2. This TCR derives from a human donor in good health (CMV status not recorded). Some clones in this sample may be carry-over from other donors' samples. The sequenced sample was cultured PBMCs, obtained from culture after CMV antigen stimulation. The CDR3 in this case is CASSHLNSGTGANVLTF. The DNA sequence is TGTGCCAGCAGCCATCTGAATAGCGGGACTGGGGCCAACGTCCTGACTTTC.